The TCR beta chain under discussion was sequenced for a study of OX40 agonist ivuxolimab in advanced cancers. Study-level results: At 0.1 to 3.0 mg/kg, CD4+ and CD8+ blood T cells expanded clonally by week 6.

This CDR3 has 16 residues. Germline V gene lookup returns CDR1 SGHAT and CDR2 FQNNGV. The V gene end was trimmed by 1 base and the J gene end by 2 bases; junction bases not matched to a gene: 7. Using immunoSEQ multiplex PCR, the repertoire was profiled, and TCRdb retains in-frame clones only, with some absent. The table lists tens of thousands of clones, approximately 87% of them singletons, with about 5.1% in the top ten. A word on this clone: The antigen is not known.

This specimen consisted of CD4+ or CD8+ T cells sorted from blood, obtained in a trial of the OX40 agonist ivuxolimab. The gene calls are TRBV11-2 and TRBJ2-7, with 8 bases lining up with TRBD2. This clonotype originated in an adult with an advanced solid tumor such as melanoma, head and neck, liver or kidney cancer. The CDR3, as DNA: TGTGCCAGCAGCTTAGTGAGCGGGAGCTTTGCCTACGAGCAGTACTTC. Amino acid sequence: CASSLVSGSFAYEQYF.